This is a list of T cell receptor beta chains from one sample in a study of blood T cell repertoires in COVID-19. Sequenced by immunoSEQ multiplex PCR; TCRdb stores in-frame clones only, minus some. The data contain about 350,000 clones, about nine tenths of them singletons. The sequenced material came from peripheral blood. These receptor sequences come from a woman in her 70s with COVID-19, enrolled during active disease. Both conserved end residues are part of each CDR3. Each record gives: clone size, J gene, D gene, V gene, CDR3 DNA, CDR3 protein. The D gene is left open where the match is weak. Size values are once, few and many counts, or a class for expanded clones, and some rows have none.

clone_size: few; j_call: TRBJ1-4; d_call: TRBD1; v_call: TRBV5-1; cdr3_nt: TGCGCCAGCAGGGCCGGGACAGCCTTGAGGGAAAAACTGTTTTTT; cdr3_aa: CASRAGTALREKLFF
clone_size: .; j_call: TRBJ1-1; d_call: .; v_call: TRBV27; cdr3_nt: TGTGCCAGCAGTCTGACAGGAGTAGCCGCCCTGGACACTGAAGCTTTCTTT; cdr3_aa: CASSLTGVAALDTEAFF
clone_size: once; j_call: TRBJ1-2; d_call: .; v_call: TRBV4-3; cdr3_nt: TGCGCCAGCAGCCAAGATGCCCGGACGGGAGCTAACTATGGCTACACCTTC; cdr3_aa: CASSQDARTGANYGYTF
clone_size: .; j_call: TRBJ1-3; d_call: TRBD1; v_call: TRBV7-2; cdr3_nt: TGTGCCAGCAGCCCAGAACCCGGACAGGGCGGAAACACCATATATTTT; cdr3_aa: CASSPEPGQGGNTIYF
clone_size: .; j_call: TRBJ1-5; d_call: .; v_call: TRBV27; cdr3_nt: TGTGCCAGCAGTTTGAAACTACCGTTCGGGAGCAATCAGCCCCAGCATTTT; cdr3_aa: CASSLKLPFGSNQPQHF
clone_size: .; j_call: TRBJ1-2; d_call: TRBD1; v_call: TRBV6-1; cdr3_nt: TGTGCCAGCAGTGACGGACAGGACAGGAGCTACACCTTC; cdr3_aa: CASSDGQDRSYTF
clone_size: .; j_call: TRBJ1-1; d_call: TRBD1; v_call: TRBV24-1; cdr3_nt: TGTGCCACCAGTGATGCCGGGACAGGGAACACTGAAGCTTTCTTT; cdr3_aa: CATSDAGTGNTEAFF
clone_size: .; j_call: TRBJ2-5; d_call: .; v_call: TRBV19; cdr3_nt: TGTGCCAGTACCCCTGGCGGGGAGACCCAGTACTTC; cdr3_aa: CASTPGGETQYF
clone_size: .; j_call: TRBJ1-2; d_call: TRBD1; v_call: TRBV7-8; cdr3_nt: TGTGCCAGCAGCTCGGGACAGAGTGGCTACACCTTC; cdr3_aa: CASSSGQSGYTF
clone_size: .; j_call: TRBJ2-2; d_call: .; v_call: TRBV29-1; cdr3_nt: TGCAGCGTTGTCGACACCAACACCGGGGAGCTGTTTTTT; cdr3_aa: CSVVDTNTGELFF
clone_size: .; j_call: TRBJ1-2; d_call: TRBD1; v_call: TRBV5-1; cdr3_nt: TGCGCCAGCAGCTTGGAGGGACAGGGGGGCTACACCTTC; cdr3_aa: CASSLEGQGGYTF
clone_size: .; j_call: TRBJ1-5; d_call: TRBD1; v_call: TRBV7-3; cdr3_nt: TGTGCCAGCAGCCGCGGGACAGGGGGCAATCAGCCCCAGCATTTT; cdr3_aa: CASSRGTGGNQPQHF
clone_size: .; j_call: TRBJ1-1; d_call: .; v_call: TRBV10-1; cdr3_nt: TGCGCCAGCAGTGACAGGGGCTCTGCCTCTGAAGCTTTCTTT; cdr3_aa: CASSDRGSASEAFF
clone_size: .; j_call: TRBJ2-2; d_call: .; v_call: TRBV10-3; cdr3_nt: TGTGCCATCAGTGAGCTAGCGCCCAAGAACACCGGGGAGCTGTTTTTT; cdr3_aa: CAISELAPKNTGELFF
clone_size: .; j_call: TRBJ2-1; d_call: .; v_call: TRBV5-1; cdr3_nt: TGCGCCAGCAGCTCCGGGGGGCCCGGCAATGAGCAGTTCTTC; cdr3_aa: CASSSGGPGNEQFF
clone_size: .; j_call: TRBJ2-2; d_call: TRBD1; v_call: TRBV19; cdr3_nt: TGTGCCACCAACCCAGGGGGCGAATCGAACGGGGAGCTGTTTTTT; cdr3_aa: CATNPGGESNGELFF
clone_size: .; j_call: TRBJ2-7; d_call: .; v_call: TRBV11-2; cdr3_nt: TGTGCCAGCAGCTTAGATCCGCGGGGTCGTTACTTC; cdr3_aa: CASSLDPRGRYF
clone_size: .; j_call: TRBJ1-1; d_call: TRBD1; v_call: TRBV11-3; cdr3_nt: TGTGCCAGCAGCCCGAGGGGGCAGGATGAAGCTTTCTTT; cdr3_aa: CASSPRGQDEAFF
clone_size: .; j_call: TRBJ2-7; d_call: TRBD2; v_call: TRBV4-1; cdr3_nt: TGCGCCAGCAGCCAAGCTCTAAGCGGGGAGCTAGGCGACGAGCAGTACTTC; cdr3_aa: CASSQALSGELGDEQYF
clone_size: .; j_call: TRBJ1-1; d_call: .; v_call: TRBV29-1; cdr3_nt: TGCAGCGTTGCCCCTAGCACTGAAGCTTTCTTT; cdr3_aa: CSVAPSTEAFF
clone_size: .; j_call: TRBJ1-1; d_call: .; v_call: TRBV18; cdr3_nt: TGTGCCAGCTCACCATACAGGGAGAACACTGAAGCTTTCTTT; cdr3_aa: CASSPYRENTEAFF
clone_size: .; j_call: TRBJ1-2; d_call: .; v_call: TRBV19; cdr3_nt: TGTGCCAGCTGCACCGGAGGCTTGGGATGGGCTAACTATGGCTACACCTTC; cdr3_aa: CASCTGGLGWANYGYTF
clone_size: .; j_call: TRBJ1-2; d_call: TRBD1; v_call: TRBV27; cdr3_nt: TGTGCCAGCAGCCTAGGAGGGGGCAGGAGTGGCTACACCTTC; cdr3_aa: CASSLGGGRSGYTF
clone_size: .; j_call: TRBJ2-7; d_call: .; v_call: TRBV19; cdr3_nt: TGTGCCAGTAGTATTCGTCCAGGGTCCTCCTCCTACGAGCAGTACTTC; cdr3_aa: CASSIRPGSSSYEQYF
clone_size: .; j_call: TRBJ1-2; d_call: .; v_call: TRBV14; cdr3_nt: TGTGCCAGCAGCCAGACAGGATATGGCTACACCTTC; cdr3_aa: CASSQTGYGYTF
clone_size: .; j_call: TRBJ2-3; d_call: .; v_call: TRBV10-3; cdr3_nt: TGTGCCATCAGTGATGCGGCGTTGGGACTCTCCCCTGATACGCAGTATTTT; cdr3_aa: CAISDAALGLSPDTQYF
clone_size: .; j_call: TRBJ1-2; d_call: TRBD1; v_call: TRBV5-1; cdr3_nt: TGCGCCAGCAGCTTGCCCAGGGGGGACTATGGCTACACCTTC; cdr3_aa: CASSLPRGDYGYTF
clone_size: .; j_call: TRBJ2-5; d_call: .; v_call: TRBV29-1; cdr3_nt: TGCAGCGTTGTAGGGAGGGGGCAAGAGACCCAGTACTTC; cdr3_aa: CSVVGRGQETQYF
clone_size: .; j_call: TRBJ1-4; d_call: .; v_call: TRBV7-2; cdr3_nt: TGTGCCAGCAGCTTAGATCCGGGGAGGACTAATGAAAAACTGTTTTTT; cdr3_aa: CASSLDPGRTNEKLFF
clone_size: .; j_call: TRBJ2-2; d_call: .; v_call: TRBV24-1; cdr3_nt: TGTGCCACCAGTGACCCAGGACAGACATACACCGGGGAGCTGTTTTTT; cdr3_aa: CATSDPGQTYTGELFF
clone_size: .; j_call: TRBJ2-1; d_call: .; v_call: TRBV3-1/TRBV3-2; cdr3_nt: TGTGCCAGCAGCCAACTCCAGGGTCCTTTCTTCTACAATGAGCAGTTCTTC; cdr3_aa: CASSQLQGPFFYNEQFF
clone_size: once; j_call: TRBJ1-5; d_call: TRBD1; v_call: TRBV12-5; cdr3_nt: TGTGCTAGTGGCCAAACAGGGGAACCTCAGCCCCAGCATTTT; cdr3_aa: CASGQTGEPQPQHF
clone_size: .; j_call: TRBJ2-5; d_call: .; v_call: TRBV7-9; cdr3_nt: TGTGCCAGCAGCTTAAACCAGGGGGGCAGGGAGACCCAGTACTTC; cdr3_aa: CASSLNQGGRETQYF
clone_size: .; j_call: TRBJ2-7; d_call: .; v_call: TRBV5-6; cdr3_nt: TGTGCCAGCAGCTTTAGGGCAGGGTCAGCCTACGAGCAGTACTTC; cdr3_aa: CASSFRAGSAYEQYF
clone_size: .; j_call: TRBJ2-1; d_call: TRBD1; v_call: TRBV24-1; cdr3_nt: TGTGCCACCAGTGATGTCGGACAGGAGTACAATGAGCAGTTCTTC; cdr3_aa: CATSDVGQEYNEQFF
clone_size: .; j_call: TRBJ2-3; d_call: .; v_call: TRBV4-3; cdr3_nt: TGCGCCAGCAGCCAAGACGGAGGGACAGATACGCAGTATTTT; cdr3_aa: CASSQDGGTDTQYF
clone_size: .; j_call: TRBJ2-1; d_call: TRBD1; v_call: TRBV14; cdr3_nt: TGTGCCAGCAGCCAAGGGACAGGGGTTAATGAGCAGTTCTTC; cdr3_aa: CASSQGTGVNEQFF
clone_size: .; j_call: TRBJ2-3; d_call: TRBD2; v_call: TRBV11-2; cdr3_nt: TGTGCCAGCAGCCTCAGGGCTAGCGGGGGGAGGACAGATACGCAGTATTTT; cdr3_aa: CASSLRASGGRTDTQYF
clone_size: .; j_call: TRBJ1-4; d_call: TRBD1; v_call: TRBV7-2; cdr3_nt: TGTGCCAGCAGCCAGGACAGGGGAGCGGGAAAACTGTTTTTT; cdr3_aa: CASSQDRGAGKLFF
clone_size: .; j_call: TRBJ1-4; d_call: TRBD1; v_call: TRBV7-2; cdr3_nt: TGTGCCAGCAGCTTAGCGCCGGGGACAGGGGGTGAAAAACTGTTTTTT; cdr3_aa: CASSLAPGTGGEKLFF
clone_size: .; j_call: TRBJ1-1; d_call: .; v_call: TRBV18; cdr3_nt: TGTGCCAGCTCACGCGCAGGGGTCTCCACTGAAGCTTTCTTT; cdr3_aa: CASSRAGVSTEAFF
clone_size: .; j_call: TRBJ1-1; d_call: TRBD1; v_call: TRBV28; cdr3_nt: TGTGCCAGCAGTCCGGGGACAGGGGGGAACACTGAAGCTTTCTTT; cdr3_aa: CASSPGTGGNTEAFF
clone_size: few; j_call: TRBJ2-5; d_call: TRBD2; v_call: TRBV6-7; cdr3_nt: TGTGCCAGACAATACGGACTAGCGGGCCCACCCTCCCGGGAGACCCAGTACTTC; cdr3_aa: CARQYGLAGPPSRETQYF
clone_size: few; j_call: TRBJ2-3; d_call: TRBD1; v_call: TRBV2; cdr3_nt: TGTGCCAGCAGAACCGGGACAGACACAGATACGCAGTATTTT; cdr3_aa: CASRTGTDTDTQYF
clone_size: .; j_call: TRBJ2-7; d_call: .; v_call: TRBV5-1; cdr3_nt: TGCGCCAGCAGCTTACAGGCCCCCTACGAGCAGTACTTC; cdr3_aa: CASSLQAPYEQYF
clone_size: .; j_call: TRBJ2-7; d_call: .; v_call: TRBV28; cdr3_nt: TGTGCCAGCAGATTAAGAGGGGGCTACGAGCAGTACTTC; cdr3_aa: CASRLRGGYEQYF
clone_size: once; j_call: TRBJ2-5; d_call: .; v_call: TRBV7-2; cdr3_nt: TGTGCCAGCAGCTTAATTCCGGAGACCCAGTACTTC; cdr3_aa: CASSLIPETQYF
clone_size: .; j_call: TRBJ1-1; d_call: .; v_call: TRBV5-1; cdr3_nt: TGCGCCAGCAGCTTGCGTGGGGGGGACACCTATACTCCAGCTTTCTTT; cdr3_aa: CASSLRGGDTYTPAFF
clone_size: .; j_call: TRBJ1-1; d_call: .; v_call: TRBV29-1; cdr3_nt: TGCAGCGTTGAAGATCCGGGGACTGGAAAAGCTTTCTTT; cdr3_aa: CSVEDPGTGKAFF
clone_size: .; j_call: TRBJ1-5; d_call: .; v_call: TRBV29-1; cdr3_nt: TGCAGCGTAAAACAGGGCAGGGATCAGCCCCAGCATTTT; cdr3_aa: CSVKQGRDQPQHF
clone_size: .; j_call: TRBJ2-5; d_call: TRBD2; v_call: TRBV27; cdr3_nt: TGTGCCAGCAGTTTATCCCTAGCGGGGGGTAGAGAGACCCAGTACTTC; cdr3_aa: CASSLSLAGGRETQYF
clone_size: .; j_call: TRBJ2-4; d_call: .; v_call: TRBV11-2; cdr3_nt: TGTGCCAGCAGCGTAATGGACAGTCTAGCCAAAAACATTCAGTACTTC; cdr3_aa: CASSVMDSLAKNIQYF
clone_size: once; j_call: TRBJ1-4; d_call: .; v_call: TRBV5-4; cdr3_nt: TGTGCCAGCAGCTTGTCCGGTAGAAACGGGGAAAAACTGTTTTTT; cdr3_aa: CASSLSGRNGEKLFF
clone_size: .; j_call: TRBJ2-5; d_call: .; v_call: TRBV30; cdr3_nt: TGTGCCTGGAGTCAGGACAGTTGGTCGATGGAGACCCAGTACTTC; cdr3_aa: CAWSQDSWSMETQYF
clone_size: .; j_call: TRBJ2-7; d_call: TRBD2; v_call: TRBV10-2; cdr3_nt: TGCGCCAGCAGTGAGGGGCTAGCGGAGTACGAGCAGTACTTC; cdr3_aa: CASSEGLAEYEQYF
clone_size: .; j_call: TRBJ1-6; d_call: .; v_call: TRBV6-6; cdr3_nt: TGTGCCAGCGGGGGGGGGCAGGAGTCACCCCTCCACTTT; cdr3_aa: CASGGGQESPLHF